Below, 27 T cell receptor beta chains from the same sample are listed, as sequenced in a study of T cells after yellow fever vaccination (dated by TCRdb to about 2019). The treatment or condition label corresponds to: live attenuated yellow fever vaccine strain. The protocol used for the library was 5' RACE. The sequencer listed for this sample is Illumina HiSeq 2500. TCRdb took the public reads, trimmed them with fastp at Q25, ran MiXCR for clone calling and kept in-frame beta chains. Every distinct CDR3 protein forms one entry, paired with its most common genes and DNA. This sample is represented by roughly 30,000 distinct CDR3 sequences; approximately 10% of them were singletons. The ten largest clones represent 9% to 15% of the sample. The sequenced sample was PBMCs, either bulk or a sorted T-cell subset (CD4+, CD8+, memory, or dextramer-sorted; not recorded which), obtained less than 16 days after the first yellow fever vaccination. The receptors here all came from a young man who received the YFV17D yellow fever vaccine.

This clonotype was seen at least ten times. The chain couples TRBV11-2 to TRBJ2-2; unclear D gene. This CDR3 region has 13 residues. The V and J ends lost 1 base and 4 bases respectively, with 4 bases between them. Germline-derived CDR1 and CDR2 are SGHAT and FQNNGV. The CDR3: CASSLVRTGELFF. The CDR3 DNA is TGTGCCAGCAGCTTAGTACGCACCGGGGAGCTGTTTTTT. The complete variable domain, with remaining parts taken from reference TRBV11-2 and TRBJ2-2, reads EAGVAQSPRYKIIEKRQSVAFWCNPISGHATLYWYQQILGQGPKLLIQFQNNGVVDDSQLPKDRFSAERLKGVDSTLKIQPAKLEDSAVYLCASSLVRTGELFFGEGSRLTVL.

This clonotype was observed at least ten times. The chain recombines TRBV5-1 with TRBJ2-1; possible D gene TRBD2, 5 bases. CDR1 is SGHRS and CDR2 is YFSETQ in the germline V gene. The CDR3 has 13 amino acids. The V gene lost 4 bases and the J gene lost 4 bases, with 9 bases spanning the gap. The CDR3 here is CASSGRAYNEQFF. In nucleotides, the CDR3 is TGCGCCAGCAGCGGGCGGGCGTACAATGAGCAGTTCTTC.

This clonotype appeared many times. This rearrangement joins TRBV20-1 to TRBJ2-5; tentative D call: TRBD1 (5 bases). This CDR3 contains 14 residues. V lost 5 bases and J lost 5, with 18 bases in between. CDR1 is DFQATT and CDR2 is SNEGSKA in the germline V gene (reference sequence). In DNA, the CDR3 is TGCAGTGCTTTTTCTCAGGGTGGCGTGGAGACCCAGTACTTC. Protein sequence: CSAFSQGGVETQYF.

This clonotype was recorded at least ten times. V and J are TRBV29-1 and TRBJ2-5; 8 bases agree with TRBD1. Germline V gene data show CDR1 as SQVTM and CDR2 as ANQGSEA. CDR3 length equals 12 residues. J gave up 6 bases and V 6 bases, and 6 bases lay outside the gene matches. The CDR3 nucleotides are TGCAGCGTGCTGGACAGGGTAAAGACCCAGTACTTC. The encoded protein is CSVLDRVKTQYF.

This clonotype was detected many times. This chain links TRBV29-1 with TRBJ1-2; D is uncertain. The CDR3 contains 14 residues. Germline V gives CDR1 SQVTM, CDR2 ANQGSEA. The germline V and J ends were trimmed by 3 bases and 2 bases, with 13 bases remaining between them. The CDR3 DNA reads TGCAGCGTTGAGAGAGGTATTGAAAACTATGGCTACACCTTC. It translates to CSVERGIENYGYTF.

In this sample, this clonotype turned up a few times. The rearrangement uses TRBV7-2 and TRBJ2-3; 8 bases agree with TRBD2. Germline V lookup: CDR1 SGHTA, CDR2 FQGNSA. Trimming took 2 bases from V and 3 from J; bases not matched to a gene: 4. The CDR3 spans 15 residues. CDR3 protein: CASSLRGGRTDTQYF. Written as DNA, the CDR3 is TGTGCCAGCAGCTTACGGGGGGGCCGGACAGATACGCAGTATTTT.

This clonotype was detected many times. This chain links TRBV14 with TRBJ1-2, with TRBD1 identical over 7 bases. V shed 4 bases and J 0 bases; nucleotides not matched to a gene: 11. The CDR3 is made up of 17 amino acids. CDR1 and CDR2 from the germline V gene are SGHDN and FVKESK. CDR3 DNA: TGTGCCAGCAGCCGACTACCTGGGACAGCTCCTAACTATGGCTACACCTTC. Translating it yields CASSRLPGTAPNYGYTF.

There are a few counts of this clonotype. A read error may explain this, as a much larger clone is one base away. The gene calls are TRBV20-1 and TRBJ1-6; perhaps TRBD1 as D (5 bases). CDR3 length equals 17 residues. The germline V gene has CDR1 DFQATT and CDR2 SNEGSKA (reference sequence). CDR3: CCARGRDRSSYNSPLHF. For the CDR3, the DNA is TGCTGTGCTAGAGGCCGGGACCGGAGCTCCTATAATTCACCCCTCCACTTT.

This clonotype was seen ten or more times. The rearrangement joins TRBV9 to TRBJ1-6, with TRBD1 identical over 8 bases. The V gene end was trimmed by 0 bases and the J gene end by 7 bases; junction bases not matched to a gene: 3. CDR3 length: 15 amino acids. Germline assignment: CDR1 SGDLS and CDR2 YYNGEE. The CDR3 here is CASSVADRVNSPLHF. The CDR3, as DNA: TGTGCCAGCAGCGTAGCGGACAGGGTCAATTCACCCCTCCACTTT.

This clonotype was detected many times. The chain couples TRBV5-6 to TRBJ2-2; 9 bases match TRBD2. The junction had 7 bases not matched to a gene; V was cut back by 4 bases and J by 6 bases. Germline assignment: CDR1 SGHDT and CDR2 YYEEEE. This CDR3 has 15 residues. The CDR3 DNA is TGTGCCAGCAGCCCGCTGGCGGGGGGGCCCGGGGAGCTGTTTTTT. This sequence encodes CASSPLAGGPGELFF. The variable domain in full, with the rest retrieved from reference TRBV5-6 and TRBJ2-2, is DAGVTQSPTHLIKTRGQQVTLRCSPKSGHDTVSWYQQALGQGPQFIFQYYEEEERQRGNFPDRFSGHQFPNYSSELNVNALLLGDSALYLCASSPLAGGPGELFFGEGSRLTVL.

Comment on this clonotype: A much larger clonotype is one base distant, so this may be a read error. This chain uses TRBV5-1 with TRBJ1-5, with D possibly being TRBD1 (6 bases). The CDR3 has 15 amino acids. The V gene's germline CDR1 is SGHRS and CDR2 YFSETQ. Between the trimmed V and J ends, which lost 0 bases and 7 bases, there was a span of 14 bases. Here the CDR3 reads CASSLEGGREQPQHF. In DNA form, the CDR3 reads TGCGCCAGCAGCTTGGAGGGGGGGCGAGAACAGCCCCAGCATTTT.

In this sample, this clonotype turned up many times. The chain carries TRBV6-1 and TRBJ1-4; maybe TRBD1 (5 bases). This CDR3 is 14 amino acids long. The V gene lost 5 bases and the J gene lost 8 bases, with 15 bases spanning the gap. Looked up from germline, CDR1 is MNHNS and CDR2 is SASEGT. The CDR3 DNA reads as TGTGCCAGCAGTATCTCCATCAGGGTGGAAAAACTGTTTTTT. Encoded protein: CASSISIRVEKLFF.

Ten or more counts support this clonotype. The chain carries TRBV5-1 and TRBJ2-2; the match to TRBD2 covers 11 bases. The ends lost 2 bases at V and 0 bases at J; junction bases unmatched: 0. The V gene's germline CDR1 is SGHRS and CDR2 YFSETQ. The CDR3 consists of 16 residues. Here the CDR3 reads CASSLLAGANTGELFF. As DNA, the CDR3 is TGCGCCAGCAGCTTACTAGCGGGGGCGAACACCGGGGAGCTGTTTTTT.

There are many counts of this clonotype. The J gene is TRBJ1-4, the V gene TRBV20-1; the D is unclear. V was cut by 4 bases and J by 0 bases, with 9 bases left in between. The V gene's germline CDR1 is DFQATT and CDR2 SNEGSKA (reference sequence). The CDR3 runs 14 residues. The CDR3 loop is CSATRPATNEKLFF. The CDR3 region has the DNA TGCAGTGCTACTCGCCCAGCAACTAATGAAAAACTGTTTTTT.

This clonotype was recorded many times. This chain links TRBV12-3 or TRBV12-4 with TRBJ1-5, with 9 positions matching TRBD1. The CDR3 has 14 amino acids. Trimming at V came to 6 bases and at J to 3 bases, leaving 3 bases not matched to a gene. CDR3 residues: CASRGQGDNQPQHF. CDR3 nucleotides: TGTGCCAGCAGGGGACAGGGCGACAATCAGCCCCAGCATTTT.

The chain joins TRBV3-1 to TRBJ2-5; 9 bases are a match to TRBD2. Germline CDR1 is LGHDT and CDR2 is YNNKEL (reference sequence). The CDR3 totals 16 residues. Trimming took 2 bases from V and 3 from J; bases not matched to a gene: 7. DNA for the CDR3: TGTGCCAGCAGCCAAACCAGCGGGGGGCCTAAAGAGACCCAGTACTTC. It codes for CASSQTSGGPKETQYF.

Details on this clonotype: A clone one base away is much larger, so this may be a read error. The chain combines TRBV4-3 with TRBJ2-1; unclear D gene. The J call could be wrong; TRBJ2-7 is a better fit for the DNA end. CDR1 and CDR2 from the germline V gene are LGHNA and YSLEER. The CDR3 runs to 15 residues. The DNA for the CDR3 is TGCGCCAGCAGCCAAGGCACGAGCTCCTACAATGAGCAGTACTTC. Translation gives CASSQGTSSYNEQYF.

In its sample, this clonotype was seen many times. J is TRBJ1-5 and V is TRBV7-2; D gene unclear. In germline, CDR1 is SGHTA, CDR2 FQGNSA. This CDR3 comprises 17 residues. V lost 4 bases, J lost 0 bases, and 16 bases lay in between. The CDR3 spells CASSSIGQRYSNQPQHF. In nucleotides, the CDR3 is TGTGCCAGCAGCTCTATAGGGCAGAGATATAGCAATCAGCCCCAGCATTTT.

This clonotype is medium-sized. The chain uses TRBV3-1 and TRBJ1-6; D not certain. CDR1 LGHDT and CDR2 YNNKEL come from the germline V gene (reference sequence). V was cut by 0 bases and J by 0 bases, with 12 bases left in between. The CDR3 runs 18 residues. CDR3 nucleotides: TGTGCCAGCAGCCAAGATCGAGAGGAGATCTCCTATAATTCACCCCTCCACTTT. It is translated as CASSQDREEISYNSPLHF. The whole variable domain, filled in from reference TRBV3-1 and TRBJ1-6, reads DTAVSQTPKYLVTQMGNDKSIKCEQNLGHDTMYWYKQDSKKFLKIMFSYNNKELIINETVPNRFSPKSPDKAHLNLHINSLELGDSAVYFCASSQDREEISYNSPLHFGNGTRLTVT.

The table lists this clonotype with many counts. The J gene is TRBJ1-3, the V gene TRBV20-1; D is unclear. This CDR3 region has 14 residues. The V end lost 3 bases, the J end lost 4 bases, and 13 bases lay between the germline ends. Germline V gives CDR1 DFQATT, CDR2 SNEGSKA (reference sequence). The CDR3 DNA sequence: TGCAGTGCTAGGGTCAGGACCAGAGGAAACACCATATATTTT. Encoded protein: CSARVRTRGNTIYF.

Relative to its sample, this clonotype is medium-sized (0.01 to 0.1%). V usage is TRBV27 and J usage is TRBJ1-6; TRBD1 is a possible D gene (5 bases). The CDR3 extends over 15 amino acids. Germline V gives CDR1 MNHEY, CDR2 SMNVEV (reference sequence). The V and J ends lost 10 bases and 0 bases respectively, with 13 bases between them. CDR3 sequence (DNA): TGTGCCACGGGGGGGAAAGCCTCCTATAATTCACCCCTCCACTTT. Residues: CATGGKASYNSPLHF.

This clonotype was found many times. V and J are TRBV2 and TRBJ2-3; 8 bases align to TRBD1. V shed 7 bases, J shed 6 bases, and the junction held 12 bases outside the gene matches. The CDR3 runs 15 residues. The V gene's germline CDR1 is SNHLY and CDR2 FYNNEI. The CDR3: CASNEGQGGADTQYF. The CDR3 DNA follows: TGTGCCAGCAACGAAGGACAGGGCGGAGCGGATACGCAGTATTTT.

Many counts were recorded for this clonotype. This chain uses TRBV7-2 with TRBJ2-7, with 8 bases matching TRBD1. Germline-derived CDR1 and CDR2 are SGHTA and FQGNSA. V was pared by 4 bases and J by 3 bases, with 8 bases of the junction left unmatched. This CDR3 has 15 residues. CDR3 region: CASSSYPGQVYEQYF. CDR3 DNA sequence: TGTGCCAGCAGCTCCTATCCGGGACAGGTCTACGAGCAGTACTTC. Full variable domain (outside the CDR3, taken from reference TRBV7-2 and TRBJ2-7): GAGVSQSPSNKVTEKGKDVELRCDPISGHTALYWYRQSLGQGLEFLIYFQGNSAPDKSGLPSDRFSAERTGGSVSTLTIQRTQQEDSAVYLCASSSYPGQVYEQYFGPGTRLTVT.

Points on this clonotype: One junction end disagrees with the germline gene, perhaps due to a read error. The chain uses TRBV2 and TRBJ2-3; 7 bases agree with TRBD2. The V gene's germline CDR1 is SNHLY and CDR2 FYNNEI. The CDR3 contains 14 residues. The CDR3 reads CASSEGGSTDTHYF. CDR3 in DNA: TGTGCCAGCAGTGAGGGCGGGAGCACTGATACGCACTATTTT.

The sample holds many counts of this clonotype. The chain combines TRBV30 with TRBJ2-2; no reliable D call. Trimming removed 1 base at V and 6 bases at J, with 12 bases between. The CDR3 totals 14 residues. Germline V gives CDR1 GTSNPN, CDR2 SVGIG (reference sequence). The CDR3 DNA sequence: TGTGCCTGGAGTGCGGCTCCGGAGTCCGGGGAGCTGTTTTTT. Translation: CAWSAAPESGELFF.

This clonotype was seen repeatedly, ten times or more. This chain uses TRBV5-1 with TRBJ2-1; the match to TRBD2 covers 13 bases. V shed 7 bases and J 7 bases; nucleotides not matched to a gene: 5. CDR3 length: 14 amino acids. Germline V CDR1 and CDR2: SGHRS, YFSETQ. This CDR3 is CASDRGLAGNEQFF. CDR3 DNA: TGCGCCAGCGACCGGGGACTAGCGGGGAATGAGCAGTTCTTC.

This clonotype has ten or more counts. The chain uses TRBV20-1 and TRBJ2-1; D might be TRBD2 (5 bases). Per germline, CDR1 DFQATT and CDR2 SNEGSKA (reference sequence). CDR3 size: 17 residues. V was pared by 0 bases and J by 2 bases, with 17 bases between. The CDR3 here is CSARDPSRSSTYNEQFF. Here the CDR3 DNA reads TGCAGTGCTAGAGATCCATCAAGGTCTAGCACCTACAATGAGCAGTTCTTC.